These 23 T cell receptor beta chains originate from one sample sequenced in a study of graft-versus-host responses after intestinal transplantation. This table comes from immunoSEQ multiplex PCR, and its TCRdb copy is limited to in-frame clones, with some not included. The sample holds roughly 25,000 clones, 90% to 95% seen once. The sequencing here drew on PBMCs, taken just under 40 days after intestinal transplant. The source is a human patient who received an intestinal transplant, so some T cells may come from the graft donor.

The genes are TRBV30 and TRBJ2-6; unclear D gene. Germline V gives CDR1 GTSNPN, CDR2 SVGIG (reference sequence). The CDR3 is made up of 12 amino acids. V gave up 7 bases and J gave up 2 bases, with 6 bases separating them. The chain's CDR3 is CASTAGANVLTF. The CDR3 nucleotides are TGTGCCTCCACAGCTGGGGCCAACGTCCTGACTTTC.

V usage is TRBV5-4 and J usage is TRBJ1-2; TRBD1 agrees at 7 bases. The germline CDR1 and CDR2 sequences are SGHNT and YYREEE (reference sequence). This CDR3 region has 15 residues. Unmatched junction bases numbered 4, after V lost 0 bases and J lost 2 bases. In nucleotides, the CDR3 is TGTGCCAGCAGCTTGGACAGGGGTGGCAACTATGGCTACACCTTC. Protein sequence: CASSLDRGGNYGYTF.

This chain uses TRBV7-9 with TRBJ2-2, with a weak D call TRBD1 (5 bases). Germline V lookup: CDR1 SEHNR, CDR2 FQNEAQ (reference sequence). The CDR3 extends over 14 amino acids. The V and J ends lost 5 bases and 6 bases respectively, with 13 bases between them. The CDR3 here is CASSPPQGAGELFF. The CDR3 DNA is TGTGCCAGCAGCCCGCCCCAGGGTGCCGGGGAGCTGTTTTTT.

This chain joins TRBV13 and TRBJ2-7; D remains unclear. The length of the CDR3 is 13 residues. V lost 3 bases, J lost 4 bases, and 10 bases lay in between. Per germline, CDR1 PRHDT and CDR2 FYEKMQ (reference sequence). In nucleotides, the CDR3 is TGTGCCAGCAGCTTTGAGAGGCAGTACGAGCAGTACTTC. It encodes CASSFERQYEQYF.

The DNA for the CDR3 is TGTGCCAGCAGTTCATGGAAGACAGTCTCTGGGGCCAACGTCCTGACTTTC. This sequence encodes CASSSWKTVSGANVLTF. V is TRBV27 and J is TRBJ2-6; maybe TRBD1 (5 bases). Trimming took 4 bases from V and 0 from J, leaving 13 bases between them. CDR1 is MNHEY, CDR2 SMNVEV, per germline (reference sequence). CDR3 length equals 17 residues.

The V gene is TRBV7-3, the J gene TRBJ2-1; D is possibly TRBD2 (5 bases). CDR1 is SGHTA, CDR2 FQGTGA, per germline. This CDR3 is 13 amino acids long. The V and J ends lost 2 bases and 8 bases respectively, with 10 bases between them. The DNA for the CDR3 is TGTGCCAGCAGCTTACAGCGGCATGATGAGCAGTTCTTC. Translated, it gives CASSLQRHDEQFF.

The CDR3 DNA follows: TGTGCCAGCAGCATCCAAGGGGGCGCCTCTGGAAACACCATATATTTT. Its translation is CASSIQGGASGNTIYF. The rearrangement uses TRBV27 and TRBJ1-3; 7 bases are shared with TRBD1. The CDR3 extends over 16 amino acids. CDR1 is MNHEY, CDR2 SMNVEV, per germline (reference sequence). V lost 6 bases and J lost 0; bases outside the gene matches: 8.

This sequence joins TRBV28 and TRBJ1-1; 8 bases map to TRBD1. Germline V gives CDR1 MDHEN, CDR2 SYDVKM. The J segment lost 6 bases and the V segment lost 5 bases, leaving 14 bases of the junction unmatched. The CDR3 extends over 16 amino acids. The CDR3 DNA reads as TGTGCCAGCAGTCTCAGCCCGGGACAGGCCAATCCTGAAGCTTTCTTT. Protein sequence: CASSLSPGQANPEAFF. Full variable domain (missing parts from reference TRBV28 and TRBJ1-1): DVKVTQSSRYLVKRTGEKVFLECVQDMDHENMFWYRQDPGLGLRLIYFSYDVKMKEKGDIPEGYSVSREKKERFSLILESASTNQTSMYLCASSLSPGQANPEAFFGQGTRLTVV.

J is TRBJ1-1 and V is TRBV19; D is perhaps TRBD1 (5 bases). Germline V gives CDR1 LNHDA, CDR2 SQIVND (reference sequence). V was clipped by 3 bases and J by 1 base, with 9 bases between them. This CDR3 is 14 amino acids long. CDR3 residues: CASSIWGGNTEAFF. The CDR3 nucleotides read TGTGCCAGTAGTATCTGGGGGGGGAACACTGAAGCTTTCTTT.

The chain employs TRBV2 and TRBJ1-3; the match to TRBD1 covers 7 bases. Unmatched junction bases numbered 9, after V lost 3 bases and J lost 1 base. The CDR3 consists of 17 residues. CDR1 and CDR2 (germline): SNHLY, FYNNEI. Here the CDR3 reads CASSEGQLYSSGNTIYF. CDR3 DNA sequence: TGTGCCAGCAGTGAGGGACAGCTTTACTCGTCTGGAAACACCATATATTTT.

The chain joins TRBV27 to TRBJ1-1, with no clear D. V lost 6 bases to trimming and J lost 0 bases, with 20 bases between them. The CDR3 length is 17 residues. The germline V gene encodes CDR1 MNHEY and CDR2 SMNVEV (reference sequence). CDR3 amino acids: CASSQLGYDSLNTEAFF. The CDR3 region has the DNA TGTGCCAGCAGCCAGTTGGGTTACGACTCTTTGAACACTGAAGCTTTCTTT.

The chain recombines TRBV14 with TRBJ2-1; no firm D call. CDR3 length: 13 amino acids. V shed 2 bases and J shed 4 bases, with 6 bases lying between them. In germline, CDR1 is SGHDN, CDR2 FVKESK. The CDR3 bases are TGTGCCAGCAGCCAAAAACAGTACAATGAGCAGTTCTTC. Residues: CASSQKQYNEQFF.

This clone was detected only once. The V gene is TRBV2, the J gene TRBJ2-7, with 10 bases lining up with TRBD1. Per germline, CDR1 SNHLY and CDR2 FYNNEI. The ends lost 5 bases at V and 3 bases at J; junction bases unmatched: 7. This CDR3 is built from 15 residues. CDR3 in amino acids: CASSIDRGRVYEQYF. The CDR3 DNA follows: TGTGCCAGCAGTATCGACAGGGGGCGCGTCTACGAGCAGTACTTC.

The chain combines TRBV7-9 with TRBJ2-1; possibly TRBD2 for D (5 bases). Germline loops: CDR1 SEHNR, CDR2 FQNEAQ (reference sequence). The CDR3 is 12 residues long. V lost 1 base to trimming and J lost 7 bases, with 5 bases between them. CDR3 amino acids: CASSLGTNEQFF. The CDR3 nucleotides read TGTGCCAGCAGCTTAGGGACTAATGAGCAGTTCTTC.

V and J are TRBV11-3 and TRBJ1-5, with D perhaps matching TRBD1 (6 bases). Per germline, CDR1 SGHNT and CDR2 YENEEA. The CDR3 has 14 residues. Trimming shortened V by 5 bases and J by 6 bases, and 14 bases separated the two germline ends. The CDR3 nucleotides are TGTGCCAGCAGCCCTGGGGGCGGGGTTCAGCCCCAGCATTTT. This sequence encodes CASSPGGGVQPQHF.

This chain uses TRBV7-2 with TRBJ2-1; TRBD2 aligns across 10 bases. The V and J ends lost 0 bases and 1 base, in that order; junction bases with no gene match: 18. This CDR3 region has 22 residues. The germline gives CDR1 SGHTA, CDR2 FQGNSA. The CDR3 DNA reads TGTGCCAGCAGCTTAGCACGCCAGCTAGCGGGAGTATTTAGGGGGTCCTACAATGAGCAGTTCTTC. This codes for CASSLARQLAGVFRGSYNEQFF.

The chain employs TRBV15 and TRBJ1-5; D unresolved. Germline V gene sequence: CDR1 LNHNV, CDR2 YYDKDF (reference sequence). The V end was cut by 1 base, the J end by 1 base, with 11 bases between. The CDR3 consists of 16 residues. The CDR3 DNA reads TGTGCCACCAGCAGAGGGCGACAACCGAGCAATCAGCCCCAGCATTTT. This encodes CATSRGRQPSNQPQHF.

The CDR3 spells CASRTGGDTQYF. In nucleotides, the CDR3 is TGTGCCAGCAGGACAGGGGGCGATACGCAGTATTTT. The chain employs TRBV6-1 and TRBJ2-3; 10 bases are a match to TRBD1. From germline, CDR1 is MNHNS and CDR2 SASEGT. V was pared by 6 bases and J by 6 bases, with 0 bases of the junction left unmatched. The CDR3 length is 12 residues.

Only a few counts were recorded for this clone. The chain has TRBV11-3 and TRBJ2-5; perhaps TRBD2 as D (6 bases). V gave up 3 bases and J gave up 5 bases, with 19 bases separating them. Germline V gene sequence: CDR1 SGHNT, CDR2 YENEEA. CDR3 size: 16 residues. CDR3 bases: TGTGCCAGCAGCTTGTCTAGCGACCCAGGGTGGGAGACCCAGTACTTC. As protein: CASSLSSDPGWETQYF.

CDR3: CASSGTGGGRQPQHF. DNA of the CDR3: TGTGCCAGCAGTGGTACAGGGGGGGGCAGGCAGCCCCAGCATTTT. The V gene is TRBV7-2, the J gene TRBJ1-5, with 8 bases lining up with TRBD1. CDR1 is SGHTA and CDR2 is FQGNSA in the germline V gene. The trim removed 6 bases at V and 7 bases at J, leaving 11 bases unmatched. CDR3 length equals 15 residues.

This chain uses TRBV25-1 with TRBJ2-1, with D perhaps TRBD2 (5 bases). Germline V CDR1 and CDR2: MGHDK, SYGVNS. The V end was cut by 3 bases, the J end by 12 bases, with 15 bases between. This CDR3 is 13 amino acids long. Here the CDR3 DNA reads TGTGCCAGCAGTGAGCCCGGGAAGATTGGGCAGTTCTTC. As protein: CASSEPGKIGQFF.

This sequence joins TRBV5-1 and TRBJ1-4; D not certain. There are 13 residues in the CDR3. Germline V gene data show CDR1 as SGHRS and CDR2 as YFSETQ. V shed 5 bases and J shed 8 bases, with 13 bases lying between them. The CDR3 region has the DNA TGCGCCAGCAGGACGGAGTTTGAGGAAAAACTGTTTTTT. Its translation: CASRTEFEEKLFF.

The chain has TRBV7-9 and TRBJ2-5; 11 bases are shared with TRBD1. Germline V gene data show CDR1 as SEHNR and CDR2 as FQNEAQ (reference sequence). The CDR3 loop spans 17 amino acids. Trimming removed 2 bases from V and 7 bases from J; junction bases left unmatched: 12. In DNA, the CDR3 is TGTGCCAGCAGCTTAAACGGGCCGGGACAGGGGGTTAGGACCCAGTACTTC. This encodes CASSLNGPGQGVRTQYF.